Below, one T cell receptor (beta chain) is given with its context. Its antigen remains unknown. Clones were read by immunoSEQ multiplex PCR, and TCRdb kept only the in-frame ones, dropping some. The sample shows 57,000 or so clones, approximately 88% of them seen only once. Germline V gene data show CDR1 as MNHNY and CDR2 as SVGAGI (reference sequence). The CDR3 is made up of 12 amino acids. Each of the patients experienced relapse following autologous stem cell transplantation, and their brentuximab vedotin exposure differed. The data were taken from a study of PD-1 blockade in classical Hodgkin lymphoma. Study-wide points: With CD4+ cells, TCR diversity rose significantly by C4D1, but not with CD8+ cells. Anyone who began nivolumab under 1 year after ASCT was excluded. Patients with a complete response exhibited baseline diversity comparable to newly diagnosed patients.

The sequencing here drew on peripheral blood mononuclear cells (PBMCs), taken at baseline. The clonotype comes from a human donor with classical Hodgkin lymphoma. The chain recombines TRBV6-6 with TRBJ2-5, with no clear D. The J call could be wrong; TRBJ2-7 is a better fit for the DNA end. The DNA of the CDR3 is TGTGCCAGCAACCTCGGTCGTGGCGAGCAGTACTTC. Its protein is CASNLGRGEQYF.